This entry lists 7 T cell receptor beta chains sequenced from one sample in a study of cytomegalovirus exposure and HLA in healthy donors (dated by TCRdb to the late 2010s). Library preparation used the immunoSEQ multiplex PCR assay. A mixture of 60 forward primers for TCR Vbeta segments and 13 reverse primers for TCR Jbeta segments was used in the multiplex PCR. What TCRdb holds here is the immuneACCESS table cut down to in-frame rearrangements. Part of the clones is not present; checked against another copy, under half of the missing clones reflect an unresolved V gene, and the others are unexplained. Here the sample has under 150,000 clones; 60% to 80% occur a single time. The top ten hold 1% to 1.5% of the sample. The sequenced material came from PBMCs. The receptor set was obtained from a man aged 45 to 65 in good health and CMV-seronegative.

This chain uses TRBV7-2 with TRBJ1-2; D is unclear. CDR1 and CDR2 from the germline V gene are SGHTA and FQGNSA. The CDR3 is 15 amino acids. The V end was cut by 5 bases, the J end by 1 base, with 14 bases between. The CDR3 here is CASSASRDFNYGYTF. CDR3 nucleotide sequence: TGTGCCAGCAGCGCGTCCCGGGATTTTAACTATGGCTACACCTTC. The whole variable domain, remainder taken from reference TRBV7-2 and TRBJ1-2, is GAGVSQSPSNKVTEKGKDVELRCDPISGHTALYWYRQSLGQGLEFLIYFQGNSAPDKSGLPSDRFSAERTGGSVSTLTIQRTQQEDSAVYLCASSASRDFNYGYTFGSGTRLTVV.

This clone has only one observation. The chain is built from TRBV28 and TRBJ2-5, with D uncertain. Looked up from germline, CDR1 is MDHEN and CDR2 is SYDVKM. The CDR3 spans 10 residues. Between the trimmed V and J ends, which lost 6 bases and 5 bases, there was a span of 4 bases. In DNA, the CDR3 is TGTGCCAGCAGCGCGGAGACCCAGTACTTC. Amino acid sequence: CASSAETQYF.

V usage is TRBV28 and J usage is TRBJ1-2; 7 bases align to TRBD1. Germline V gene lookup returns CDR1 MDHEN and CDR2 SYDVKM. The CDR3 totals 14 residues. After removal of 6 bases from V and 0 bases from J, the junction contained 4 bases not matched to a gene. The CDR3: CASSPGGPNYGYTF. CDR3 DNA sequence: TGTGCCAGCAGCCCAGGGGGTCCTAACTATGGCTACACCTTC.

This chain uses TRBV7-6 with TRBJ1-2; 10 bases agree with TRBD1. CDR3 length equals 15 residues. With V trimmed by 1 base and J by 8 bases, 7 bases remained unmatched. In germline, CDR1 is SGHVS, CDR2 FNYEAQ. The CDR3 DNA is TGTGCCAGCAGCTTAGGGCCCGGGACAGGGGAAGGCTACACCTTC. Protein: CASSLGPGTGEGYTF. The whole variable domain, filled in from reference TRBV7-6 and TRBJ1-2, reads GAGVSQSPRYKVTKRGQDVALRCDPISGHVSLYWYRQALGQGPEFLTYFNYEAQQDKSGLPNDRFSAERPEGSISTLTIQRTEQRDSAMYRCASSLGPGTGEGYTFGSGTRLTVV.

The chain combines TRBV4-3 with TRBJ2-1; 14 bases are shared with TRBD2. Trimming at V came to 2 bases and at J to 9 bases, leaving 9 bases not matched to a gene. Looked up from germline, CDR1 is LGHNA and CDR2 is YSLEER. This CDR3 region has 17 residues. The chain's CDR3 is CASSQSLWGTSGSEQFF. CDR3 nucleotides: TGCGCCAGCAGCCAATCTTTGTGGGGGACTAGCGGGAGTGAGCAGTTCTTC.

This chain joins TRBV5-1 and TRBJ2-2, with D possibly matching TRBD1 (5 bases). The CDR3 is 16 residues long. Trimming cost V 0 bases and J 1 base, with 10 bases left between them. Germline V gene lookup returns CDR1 SGHRS and CDR2 YFSETQ. For the CDR3, the DNA is TGCGCCAGCAGCTTGGACAATCAGGGGAACACCGGGGAGCTGTTTTTT. Residues: CASSLDNQGNTGELFF.

The rearrangement joins TRBV9 to TRBJ2-7, with TRBD2 matching 7 bases. Per germline, CDR1 SGDLS and CDR2 YYNGEE. CDR3 size: 15 residues. V gave up 0 bases and J gave up 5 bases; unmatched junction bases: 8. The CDR3 here is CASSVGVRETDEQYF. CDR3 sequence (DNA): TGTGCCAGCAGCGTAGGAGTGCGGGAGACGGACGAGCAGTACTTC.